This T cell receptor beta chain was recorded in a study of tumor-infiltrating lymphocytes in oesophageal squamous cell carcinoma. One entry per CDR3 protein results from TCRdb running MiXCR on the PCR reads. Of some 21,000 distinct CDR3 sequences in the sample, 35% to 40% are singletons; the top ten hold less than 45%. In its sample, this clonotype is medium-sized. CDR3 length: 13 residues. Trimming removed 2 bases from V and 3 bases from J, with 8 bases in between. Germline V gives CDR1 SGHTA, CDR2 FQGNSA. Input material: esophageal tumor tissue. The clonotype comes from a male donor with esophageal squamous cell carcinoma. This chain joins TRBV7-2 and TRBJ2-7; tentative D call: TRBD2 (6 bases). The CDR3 nucleotides are TGTGCCAGCAGCTTAATCGGGAGCTACGAGCAGTACTTC. Translated: CASSLIGSYEQYF.